This passage covers 19 T cell receptor beta chains from one sample sequenced in a study of cytomegalovirus exposure and HLA in healthy donors. 60 Vbeta and 13 Jbeta primers were used in PCR. The assay was immunoSEQ multiplex PCR, and TCRdb's table has in-frame clones only and misses some. There are 110,000 or so clones in the sample; roughly four fifths occur only once, and 2% to 3% lies in the top ten. Sequencing was done on a sample of PBMCs. All receptors come from a woman under 30 in good health and CMV-seronegative.

The chain combines TRBV29-1 with TRBJ1-2; D not certain. Per the germline V gene, CDR1 is SQVTM and CDR2 is ANQGSEA. Trimming took off 3 bases at V and 1 base at J, with 9 bases between the two ends. The length of the CDR3 is 13 residues. The CDR3 loop is CSVEGAVNYGYTF. The DNA of the CDR3 is TGCAGCGTTGAGGGCGCCGTTAACTATGGCTACACCTTC. Looking up the rest from reference TRBV29-1 and TRBJ1-2 gives the full variable domain: SAVISQKPSRDICQRGTSLTIQCQVDSQVTMMFWYRQQPGQSLTLIATANQGSEATYESGFVIDKFPISRPNLTFSTLTVSNMSPEDSSIYLCSVEGAVNYGYTFGSGTRLTVV.

The chain carries TRBV5-1 and TRBJ2-1; unclear D gene. The CDR3 is 15 amino acids. Trimming removed 0 bases at V and 0 bases at J, with 7 bases between. Germline V gene sequence: CDR1 SGHRS, CDR2 YFSETQ. This CDR3 is CASSLDAGSYNEQFF. DNA for the CDR3: TGCGCCAGCAGCTTGGACGCAGGCTCCTACAATGAGCAGTTCTTC.

This sequence joins TRBV27 and TRBJ2-7; D unclear. Deletions cut 0 bases from V and 7 bases from J, with 13 bases between. Per the germline V gene, CDR1 is MNHEY and CDR2 is SMNVEV (reference sequence). This CDR3 region has 14 residues. CDR3 loop: CASSLSAAPREQYF. The CDR3 coding sequence is TGTGCCAGCAGTTTATCGGCAGCACCTAGGGAGCAGTACTTC.

The V gene is TRBV5-1, the J gene TRBJ2-2; 7 bases align to TRBD1. CDR1 is SGHRS, CDR2 YFSETQ, per germline. V trimming: 4 bases; J trimming: 0 bases; junction bases outside the gene matches: 9. The length of the CDR3 is 17 residues. This CDR3 is CASSVKSGTANTGELFF. The CDR3 DNA reads TGCGCCAGCAGCGTCAAGTCCGGGACAGCGAACACCGGGGAGCTGTTTTTT.

The chain recombines TRBV4-1 with TRBJ2-1; TRBD2 matches at 14 bases. This CDR3 has 15 amino acids. The V and J ends lost 3 bases and 6 bases, in that order; junction bases with no gene match: 1. Germline loops: CDR1 MGHRA, CDR2 YSYEKL. The CDR3 sequence: CASSQTSGGANEQFF. CDR3 DNA sequence: TGCGCCAGCAGCCAGACTAGCGGGGGGGCCAATGAGCAGTTCTTC.

This chain links TRBV18 with TRBJ1-1; no clear D. There are 15 residues in the CDR3. From germline, CDR1 is KGHSH and CDR2 LQKENI. V lost 0 bases, J lost 1 base, and 9 bases lay in between. As DNA, the CDR3 is TGTGCCAGCTCACCACCGATGGAGAAGAACACTGAAGCTTTCTTT. It specifies CASSPPMEKNTEAFF. The variable domain in full, completed from reference TRBV18 and TRBJ1-1, reads NAGVMQNPRHLVRRRGQEARLRCSPMKGHSHVYWYRQLPEEGLKFMVYLQKENIIDESGMPKERFSAEFPKEGPSILRIQQVVRGDSAAYFCASSPPMEKNTEAFFGQGTRLTVV.

The V and J genes are TRBV9 and TRBJ2-1, with 13 bases lining up with TRBD2. V was clipped by 3 bases and J by 16 bases; unmatched bases: 10. Germline CDR1 SGDLS, CDR2 YYNGEE. This CDR3 has 14 residues. The CDR3 DNA reads TGTGCCAGCAGCGCCAATCCGGGACTAGCGGGAATCTTCTTC. Protein sequence: CASSANPGLAGIFF.

V gene TRBV9 combines with J gene TRBJ2-1; D may be TRBD2 (5 bases). CDR3 size: 12 residues. V gave up 3 bases and J gave up 10 bases, with 11 bases separating them. Germline V gene data show CDR1 as SGDLS and CDR2 as YYNGEE. The CDR3 loop reads CASSERTGEQFF. The CDR3 DNA reads as TGTGCCAGCAGCGAAAGAACGGGAGAGCAGTTCTTC.

The J gene is TRBJ2-5, the V gene TRBV11-2; TRBD2 matches 16 bases. TRBJ2-7 matches the DNA end more closely, so the J call is doubtful. Germline V CDR1 and CDR2: SGHAT, FQNNGV. The CDR3 runs 15 residues. The CDR3 loop is CASSTGLAGGNEQYF. CDR3 DNA: TGTGCCAGCAGCACGGGACTAGCGGGAGGGAACGAGCAGTACTTC.

This clone was observed a single time. This rearrangement joins TRBV10-2 to TRBJ2-1, with 9 bases identical to TRBD2. The germline gives CDR1 WSHSY, CDR2 SAAADI. J gave up 0 bases and V 4 bases, and 7 bases lay outside the gene matches. This CDR3 is 17 amino acids long. The CDR3: CASSGLAGSSSYNEQFF. For the CDR3, the DNA is TGCGCCAGCAGTGGCCTAGCGGGGTCAAGCTCCTACAATGAGCAGTTCTTC.

This clone showed up just once. The V and J genes are TRBV4-1 and TRBJ1-1, with D unresolved. Germline V CDR1 and CDR2: MGHRA, YSYEKL. The germline V and J ends were trimmed by 4 bases and 1 base, with 10 bases remaining between them. The CDR3 loop spans 14 amino acids. Here the CDR3 DNA reads TGCGCCAGCAGCCCCCTTAGAGGGAACACTGAAGCTTTCTTT. Protein: CASSPLRGNTEAFF.

The chain is built from TRBV11-3 and TRBJ1-4; D not resolved. V lost 5 bases to trimming and J lost 0 bases, with 13 bases between them. The CDR3 has 16 amino acids. Germline V CDR1 and CDR2: SGHNT, YENEEA. CDR3 loop: CASSKGEPTTNEKLFF. The CDR3 nucleotides read TGTGCCAGCAGCAAGGGAGAACCTACAACTAATGAAAAACTGTTTTTT.

The gene calls are TRBV10-1 and TRBJ1-1; TRBD1 is a possible D gene (5 bases). CDR3 size: 10 residues. Germline CDR1 is WNHNN and CDR2 is SYGVQD (reference sequence). The V gene lost 9 bases and the J gene lost 4 bases, with 6 bases spanning the gap. The CDR3 is CARGVTEAFF. CDR3 bases: TGCGCCAGAGGGGTCACTGAAGCTTTCTTT.

The chain carries TRBV28 and TRBJ2-6, with TRBD1 matching over 9 bases. Germline CDR1 and CDR2: MDHEN and SYDVKM. The CDR3 length is 19 residues. After removal of 6 bases from V and 0 bases from J, the junction contained 12 bases not matched to a gene. The CDR3 sequence is CASRLGGTGYYSGANVLTF. The CDR3, as DNA: TGTGCCAGCAGGCTCGGGGGGACAGGGTATTACTCTGGGGCCAACGTCCTGACTTTC.

There are a few counts of this clone. The V and J genes are TRBV9 and TRBJ1-1, with D perhaps TRBD1 (5 bases). CDR3 length: 14 amino acids. Germline CDR1 reads SGDLS; CDR2 reads YYNGEE. The V end was cut by 0 bases, the J end by 5 bases, with 11 bases between. The CDR3, as DNA: TGTGCCAGCAGCGTAGCTTGGGGCGAGACTGAAGCTTTCTTT. Encoded protein: CASSVAWGETEAFF.

The chain couples TRBV10-3 to TRBJ2-3, with 9 bases fitting TRBD2. Trimming took 3 bases from V and 6 from J; bases not matched to a gene: 7. Germline-derived CDR1 and CDR2 are ENHRY and SYGVKD. CDR3 length equals 15 residues. The CDR3 DNA reads TGTGCCATCAGTGACTTAGCGGGAGAGCTGGATACGCAGTATTTT. This gives the protein CAISDLAGELDTQYF.

V is TRBV28 and J is TRBJ2-3; D perhaps matches TRBD2 (6 bases). The CDR3 sequence is 15 residues long. Trimming removed 2 bases from V and 6 bases from J, with 15 bases in between. CDR1 is MDHEN, CDR2 SYDVKM, per germline. CDR3 in DNA: TGTGCCAGCAGTTTACCGGGGGAGGTAACGGATACGCAGTATTTT. It specifies CASSLPGEVTDTQYF.

This sequence joins TRBV27 and TRBJ2-5, with D possibly being TRBD1 (5 bases). Trimming shortened V by 7 bases and J by 2 bases, and 17 bases separated the two germline ends. Germline loops: CDR1 MNHEY, CDR2 SMNVEV (reference sequence). The length of the CDR3 is 15 residues. The CDR3, as DNA: TGTGCCAGCAAAGGCAGGGCCCTTCAACAAGAGACCCAGTACTTC. It yields the protein CASKGRALQQETQYF.

CDR3 sequence reads: CASSYSAGGETQYF. CDR3 DNA sequence: TGTGCCAGCAGTTACTCTGCAGGGGGAGAGACCCAGTACTTC. The genes are TRBV6-6 and TRBJ2-5; 7 nucleotides match TRBD1. The CDR3 extends over 14 amino acids. J gave up 4 bases and V 0 bases, and 2 bases lay outside the gene matches. Germline CDR1 MNHNY, CDR2 SVGAGI (reference sequence).